This TCR beta chain was sequenced during a study of cytomegalovirus exposure and HLA in healthy donors. The study, taken as a whole, reports: Later analysis indicated greater clonal expansion among HLA-associated TCR beta chains than among equally common other chains. Among the most significant clusters, several appeared linked to common viral pathogens in a later analysis.

The CDR3 contains 16 residues. The ends lost 8 bases at V and 1 base at J; junction bases unmatched: 13. Germline loops: CDR1 SGHTA, CDR2 FQGTGA. 13 Jbeta primers and 60 Vbeta primers were used for the PCR. This table comes from immunoSEQ multiplex PCR, and its TCRdb copy is limited to in-frame clones, with some not included. Here the sample spans over 85,000 clones, approximately 80% being singletons. Comment on this clone: Its specificity is not known.

The sequence was obtained from a female donor in good health and CMV-seronegative. The J gene is TRBJ2-5, the V gene TRBV7-3; 7 bases are a match to TRBD1. The specimen sequenced was PBMCs. DNA for the CDR3: TGTGCCAGCTCCCTCGGCCGGGACAGCGTCCAAGAGACCCAGTACTTC. It translates to CASSLGRDSVQETQYF.